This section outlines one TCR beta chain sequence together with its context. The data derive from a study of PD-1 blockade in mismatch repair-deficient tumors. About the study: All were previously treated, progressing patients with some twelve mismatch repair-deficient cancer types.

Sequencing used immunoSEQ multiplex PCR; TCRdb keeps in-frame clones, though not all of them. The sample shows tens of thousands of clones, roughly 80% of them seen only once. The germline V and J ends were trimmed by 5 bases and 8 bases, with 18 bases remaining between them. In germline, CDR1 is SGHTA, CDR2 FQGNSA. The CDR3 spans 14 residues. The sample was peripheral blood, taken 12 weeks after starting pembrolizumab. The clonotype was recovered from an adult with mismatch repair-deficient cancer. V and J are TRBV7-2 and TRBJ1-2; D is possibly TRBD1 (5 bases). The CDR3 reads CASSDRRGGRGYTF. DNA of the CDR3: TGTGCCAGCAGCGACCGTCGCGGGGGTCGGGGCTACACCTTC.